These 26 T cell receptor beta chains were sequenced from one sample in a study of cytomegalovirus exposure and HLA in healthy donors (dated by TCRdb to 2017 to 2019). The library was made by the immunoSEQ multiplex PCR assay. A mixture of 60 forward primers for TCR Vbeta segments and 13 reverse primers for TCR Jbeta segments was used in the multiplex PCR. The immuneACCESS repertoire file appears here via TCRdb, limited to in-frame rearrangements. These files lack a portion of the clones; in checked studies, under half of the deficit traces to unresolved V genes, and the cause of the others is not known. The record for this sample contains tens of thousands of clones. The ten largest clones capture about 12% of the sample. The sample comprised PBMCs. The receptors shown here come from a woman aged 60-75 years in good health and CMV-seropositive.

V usage is TRBV6-5 and J usage is TRBJ2-5, with D maybe TRBD2 (7 bases). The DNA end lines up better with TRBJ2-7; the J call may be wrong. Germline CDR1 MNHEY, CDR2 SVGAGI. This CDR3 has 14 amino acids. CDR3 amino acids: CASSYAGASYEQYF. CDR3 DNA sequence: TGTGCCAGCAGTTACGCGGGGGCCTCCTACGAGCAGTACTTC.

The rearrangement links TRBV11-3 to TRBJ1-6; 7 bases are a match to TRBD1. Germline V gene lookup returns CDR1 SGHNT and CDR2 YENEEA. V trimming: 5 bases; J trimming: 8 bases; junction bases outside the gene matches: 9. The CDR3 has 15 residues. As DNA, the CDR3 is TGTGCCAGCAGCCCCCGACAGGGCCCGTATTCACCCCTCCACTTT. Its translation is CASSPRQGPYSPLHF.

The chain carries TRBV5-6 and TRBJ1-1; 12 nucleotides agree with TRBD1. This CDR3 has 15 amino acids. Trimming at V came to 4 bases and at J to 4 bases, leaving 5 bases not matched to a gene. Per germline, CDR1 SGHDT and CDR2 YYEEEE. The DNA of the CDR3 is TGTGCCAGCAGCCGGGACAGGGGGCGGACCACTGAAGCTTTCTTT. It codes for CASSRDRGRTTEAFF. Full variable domain (remainder filled in from reference TRBV5-6 and TRBJ1-1): DAGVTQSPTHLIKTRGQQVTLRCSPKSGHDTVSWYQQALGQGPQFIFQYYEEEERQRGNFPDRFSGHQFPNYSSELNVNALLLGDSALYLCASSRDRGRTTEAFFGQGTRLTVV.

This chain uses TRBV29-1 with TRBJ2-2; 11 bases are shared with TRBD1. This CDR3 region has 15 residues. The V and J ends lost 4 bases and 1 base, in that order; junction bases with no gene match: 2. The germline V gene encodes CDR1 SQVTM and CDR2 ANQGSEA. The CDR3 DNA sequence: TGCAGCGTTGGGGGGACAGGGGGGAACACCGGGGAGCTGTTTTTT. Its translation is CSVGGTGGNTGELFF.

The chain carries TRBV4-1 and TRBJ2-7; 7 bases agree with TRBD2. Trimming took 1 base from V and 2 from J; bases not matched to a gene: 8. The CDR3 is made up of 16 amino acids. Germline CDR1 and CDR2: MGHRA and YSYEKL. The CDR3 region has the DNA TGCGCCAGCAGCCAAGTAAGCGGGGCGCCCGCCTACGAGCAGTACTTC. Protein: CASSQVSGAPAYEQYF.

The chain links TRBV6-5 to TRBJ1-1; D is ambiguous. Germline values: CDR1 MNHEY, CDR2 SVGAGI. The CDR3 extends over 14 amino acids. Trimming left V 0 bases short and J 0 bases short, with 5 bases between. The CDR3 protein is CASSYSYMNTEAFF. DNA for the CDR3: TGTGCCAGCAGTTACTCGTATATGAACACTGAAGCTTTCTTT.

This chain connects TRBV13 to TRBJ1-1; the D gene is possibly TRBD1 (6 bases). CDR1 and CDR2 (germline): PRHDT, FYEKMQ (reference sequence). CDR3 length equals 15 residues. The V end lost 0 bases, the J end lost 11 bases, and 19 bases lay between the germline ends. In DNA form, the CDR3 reads TGTGCCAGCAGCTTAGGCGGGCAGGGAGGGGGAGAGGCTTTCTTT. Translating gives CASSLGGQGGGEAFF.

The J gene is TRBJ1-3, the V gene TRBV7-6; D may be TRBD1 (5 bases). The CDR3 has 14 residues. CDR1 is SGHVS, CDR2 FNYEAQ, per germline. Deletions cut 1 base from V and 3 bases from J, with 7 bases between. CDR3 loop: CASSLGQGGNTIYF. The CDR3 DNA is TGTGCCAGCAGCTTAGGGCAGGGTGGAAACACCATATATTTT.

V usage is TRBV19 and J usage is TRBJ1-2; D not resolved. Germline V gene lookup returns CDR1 LNHDA and CDR2 SQIVND (reference sequence). V was trimmed by 3 bases and J by 6 bases, leaving 14 bases between them. This CDR3 spans 14 amino acids. The CDR3 protein is CASSIRKGGHGYTF. CDR3 bases: TGTGCCAGTAGTATCCGGAAAGGAGGGCATGGCTACACCTTC.

To note about this clone: Other DNA sequences from this sample encode an identical CDR3 as well. This chain uses TRBV6-5 with TRBJ1-6, with a weak D call TRBD1 (5 bases). There are 14 residues in the CDR3. Per germline, CDR1 MNHEY and CDR2 SVGAGI. V lost 8 bases and J 7 bases, leaving 15 bases between the germline ends. CDR3 coding DNA: TGTGCCAGCCTCCCGCCGGAGGGGAATTCACCCCTCCACTTT. Encoded protein: CASLPPEGNSPLHF.

This sequence joins TRBV25-1 and TRBJ1-2, with D perhaps matching TRBD1 (6 bases). The CDR3 loop spans 14 amino acids. The germline gives CDR1 MGHDK, CDR2 SYGVNS. V was shortened by 5 bases and J by 5 bases, with 15 bases between the two germline ends. CDR3 sequence reads: CASSQTGPGYGYTF. As DNA, the CDR3 is TGTGCCAGCAGTCAAACAGGGCCTGGGTATGGCTACACCTTC.

The chain recombines TRBV27 with TRBJ2-7, with 7 positions matching TRBD2. J was trimmed by 1 base and V by 6 bases; bases with no gene match: 6. The CDR3 consists of 14 residues. Germline V gene lookup returns CDR1 MNHEY and CDR2 SMNVEV (reference sequence). CDR3 loop: CASSLGLDSYEQYF. For the CDR3, the DNA is TGTGCCAGCAGCCTCGGACTAGATTCCTACGAGCAGTACTTC.

V is TRBV27 and J is TRBJ1-2; D is possibly TRBD1 (6 bases). V dropped 2 bases and J dropped 6 bases, with 13 bases sitting between them. The germline CDR1 and CDR2 sequences are MNHEY and SMNVEV (reference sequence). The CDR3 has 14 amino acids. This chain's CDR3 is CASSLKGRGDGYTF. As DNA, the CDR3 is TGTGCCAGCAGTTTAAAGGGCAGGGGAGATGGCTACACCTTC.

This rearrangement joins TRBV10-3 to TRBJ2-7; a possible D gene is TRBD2 (5 bases). Germline loops: CDR1 ENHRY, CDR2 SYGVKD. Trimming stripped 3 bases from V and 3 bases from J, with 12 bases between. This CDR3 region has 14 residues. Here the CDR3 DNA reads TGTGCCATCAGTGATCCCGACGGACTCTACGAGCAGTACTTC. It is translated as CAISDPDGLYEQYF.

CDR3 nucleotides: TGTGCCAGCAGCTTGGGGCCAGGGGACTACTACGAGCAGTACTTC. Amino acids: CASSLGPGDYYEQYF. V and J are TRBV7-9 and TRBJ2-7; maybe TRBD2 (7 bases). Trimming left V 3 bases short and J 3 bases short, with 15 bases between. The CDR3 extends over 15 amino acids. The germline gives CDR1 SEHNR, CDR2 FQNEAQ (reference sequence).

Worth noting for this clone: Other DNA sequences from this sample encode an identical CDR3 as well. V usage is TRBV6-1 and J usage is TRBJ2-5, with TRBD2 matching over 12 bases. This CDR3 has 15 amino acids. Germline CDR1 reads MNHNS; CDR2 reads SASEGT. The ends lost 2 bases at V and 5 bases at J; junction bases unmatched: 3. In DNA, the CDR3 is TGTGCCAGCAGTGAACTAGCGGGGGGGCCGGAGACCCAGTACTTC. It encodes CASSELAGGPETQYF.

This chain connects TRBV10-3 to TRBJ1-5; 10 bases fit TRBD1. Germline lookup yields CDR1 ENHRY and CDR2 SYGVKD. V lost 4 bases and J lost 5; bases outside the gene matches: 2. The CDR3 covers 14 residues. CDR3 region: CAISAGTGDQPQHF. DNA for the CDR3: TGTGCCATCAGTGCCGGGACAGGGGATCAGCCCCAGCATTTT.

The chain has TRBV10-3 and TRBJ1-6; 8 nucleotides align to TRBD1. The V gene end was trimmed by 8 bases and the J gene end by 0 bases; junction bases not matched to a gene: 0. There are 14 residues in the CDR3. Per the germline V gene, CDR1 is ENHRY and CDR2 is SYGVKD. The CDR3: CAIQGASYNSPLHF. The DNA of the CDR3 is TGTGCCATCCAGGGGGCCTCCTATAATTCACCCCTCCACTTT.

The chain uses TRBV27 and TRBJ2-3; D not resolved. The CDR3 covers 15 residues. Germline CDR1 is MNHEY and CDR2 is SMNVEV (reference sequence). Between the trimmed V and J ends, which lost 3 bases and 6 bases, there was a span of 16 bases. Here the CDR3 reads CASSLGQTQRDTQYF. As DNA, the CDR3 is TGTGCCAGCAGTTTGGGTCAGACTCAAAGGGATACGCAGTATTTT.

V and J are TRBV7-9 and TRBJ1-2; tentatively, D is TRBD1 (6 bases). The CDR3 is 17 residues long. V was pared by 5 bases and J by 4 bases, with 23 bases between. The germline V gene has CDR1 SEHNR and CDR2 FQNEAQ (reference sequence). The CDR3 is CASSQITTGPLGYGYTF. As DNA, the CDR3 is TGTGCCAGCAGCCAAATAACGACAGGACCCCTCGGCTATGGCTACACCTTC.

The V and J genes are TRBV6-5 and TRBJ1-2; D may be TRBD1 (6 bases). The V end was cut by 0 bases, the J end by 0 bases, with 8 bases between. The CDR3 totals 15 residues. Germline assignment: CDR1 MNHEY and CDR2 SVGAGI. The CDR3 sequence is CASSYSAGANYGYTF. In DNA, the CDR3 is TGTGCCAGCAGTTACTCCGCAGGGGCTAACTATGGCTACACCTTC.

This chain connects TRBV6-4 to TRBJ2-3, with 13 bases lining up with TRBD2. The junction had 10 bases not matched to a gene; V was cut back by 3 bases and J by 7 bases. The CDR3 is 17 residues long. In germline, CDR1 is MRHNA, CDR2 SNTAGT. The DNA of the CDR3 is TGTGCCAGCAGTGAAGTCGGGACTAGCGGGGCCCGGAATACGCAGTATTTT. Its translation is CASSEVGTSGARNTQYF.

The rearrangement uses TRBV28 and TRBJ2-2, with a possible D match to TRBD1 (6 bases). The CDR3 contains 13 residues. V gave up 8 bases and J gave up 4 bases, with 11 bases separating them. Germline CDR1 MDHEN, CDR2 SYDVKM. The CDR3 region is CASSRGFTGELFF. In DNA, the CDR3 is TGTGCCAGCTCAAGGGGGTTCACCGGGGAGCTGTTTTTT. Together with reference TRBV28 and TRBJ2-2, the CDR3 gives the full variable domain: DVKVTQSSRYLVKRTGEKVFLECVQDMDHENMFWYRQDPGLGLRLIYFSYDVKMKEKGDIPEGYSVSREKKERFSLILESASTNQTSMYLCASSRGFTGELFFGEGSRLTVL.

This chain links TRBV25-1 with TRBJ1-5; D is possibly TRBD1 (5 bases). The germline CDR1 and CDR2 sequences are MGHDK and SYGVNS. The CDR3 has 13 amino acids. V lost 2 bases and J 7 bases, leaving 9 bases between the germline ends. The CDR3 reads CASSETGRQPQHF. DNA of the CDR3: TGTGCCAGCAGTGAAACAGGACGCCAGCCCCAGCATTTT. The complete variable domain, with remaining parts taken from reference TRBV25-1 and TRBJ1-5, reads EADIYQTPRYLVIGTGKKITLECSQTMGHDKMYWYQQDPGMELHLIHYSYGVNSTEKGDLSSESTVSRIRTEHFPLTLESARPSHTSQYLCASSETGRQPQHFGDGTRLSIL.

V and J are TRBV2 and TRBJ2-3, with TRBD2 identical over 8 bases. The CDR3 runs 16 residues. Trimming took 7 bases from V and 6 from J; bases not matched to a gene: 15. Germline V CDR1 and CDR2: SNHLY, FYNNEI. DNA for the CDR3: TGTGCCAGCAATGAGCTAGGAGCGGGGGCGCGGGATACGCAGTATTTT. Translated: CASNELGAGARDTQYF.

The chain has TRBV7-9 and TRBJ2-7; 9 positions agree with TRBD1. V was pared by 5 bases and J by 9 bases, with 11 bases of the junction left unmatched. Germline values: CDR1 SEHNR, CDR2 FQNEAQ (reference sequence). This CDR3 contains 14 residues. CDR3 nucleotide sequence: TGTGCCAGCAGCATCCCCGGGACAGGGTCTGTGCAGTACTTC. It encodes CASSIPGTGSVQYF.